These 26 T cell receptor beta chains came from one sample sequenced in a study of cytomegalovirus exposure and HLA in healthy donors. Libraries were prepared by immunoSEQ multiplex PCR; TCRdb keeps only in-frame clonotypes and omits some of them. This table has around 150,000 clones, 90% to 95% appearing once. The specimen sequenced was PBMCs. Source of these receptors: a young man in good health and CMV-seronegative.

This chain links TRBV7-7 with TRBJ2-3; 12 nucleotides agree with TRBD2. With 2 bases clipped from V and 2 bases from J, the junction kept 17 bases outside the gene matches. CDR3 length: 21 residues. Germline CDR1 and CDR2: SSHAT and FNYEAQ (reference sequence). CDR3 loop: CASSLFLGRLAGDLVTDTQYF. CDR3 DNA: TGTGCCAGCAGCTTATTCTTAGGTCGACTAGCGGGGGACCTAGTCACAGATACGCAGTATTTT.

This rearrangement joins TRBV9 to TRBJ2-2; TRBD1 aligns across 8 bases. In germline, CDR1 is SGDLS, CDR2 YYNGEE. Germline trimming cut 5 bases from V and 2 bases from J; bases unmatched to any gene: 2. This CDR3 has 14 amino acids. CDR3 loop: CASRDRGNTGELFF. CDR3 DNA: TGTGCCAGCAGAGACAGGGGTAACACCGGGGAGCTGTTTTTT.

The chain uses TRBV5-1 and TRBJ2-7, with D unresolved. The V end was cut by 4 bases, the J end by 4 bases, with 21 bases between. CDR1 is SGHRS, CDR2 YFSETQ, per germline. The CDR3 runs 16 residues. The CDR3 DNA follows: TGCGCCAGCAGCCCCCTCGAAGCAGGCCCAAGTTACGAGCAGTACTTC. Amino acids: CASSPLEAGPSYEQYF.

The genes are TRBV18 and TRBJ2-1; 10 bases agree with TRBD2. The CDR3 is 16 residues long. With 5 bases clipped from V and 8 bases from J, the junction kept 12 bases outside the gene matches. In germline, CDR1 is KGHSH, CDR2 LQKENI. This CDR3 is CASSSATGLASDEQFF. Written as DNA, the CDR3 is TGTGCCAGCTCATCAGCAACGGGACTAGCGAGCGATGAGCAGTTCTTC.

This clone has a single count. The chain joins TRBV9 to TRBJ1-1; the D is unclear. The V end was cut by 3 bases, the J end by 0 bases, with 6 bases between. Germline CDR1 reads SGDLS; CDR2 reads YYNGEE. The CDR3 runs to 13 residues. The CDR3: CASSARLNTEAFF. The CDR3 nucleotides read TGTGCCAGCAGCGCCAGATTGAACACTGAAGCTTTCTTT.

The chain links TRBV7-2 to TRBJ1-2; D perhaps matches TRBD1 (6 bases). The CDR3 runs 14 residues. V gave up 2 bases and J gave up 8 bases, with 15 bases separating them. Germline CDR1 SGHTA, CDR2 FQGNSA. Here the CDR3 DNA reads TGTGCCAGCAGCTTAAAGGTACAGGGAGTCGGCTACACCTTC. Translating it yields CASSLKVQGVGYTF.

This clone was found once. Other DNA sequences in the same sample also yield this CDR3. This chain joins TRBV27 and TRBJ2-5; 9 bases line up with TRBD2. The CDR3 contains 16 residues. Germline V gives CDR1 MNHEY, CDR2 SMNVEV (reference sequence). J gave up 1 base and V 2 bases, and 5 bases lay outside the gene matches. The CDR3 nucleotides read TGTGCCAGCAGTTTAAGGGCGGGGGGGCGCCAAGAGACCCAGTACTTC. Its translation is CASSLRAGGRQETQYF.

The rearrangement links TRBV25-1 to TRBJ1-3; tentatively, D is TRBD1 (5 bases). Trimming took 5 bases from V and 3 from J, leaving 11 bases between them. Germline loops: CDR1 MGHDK, CDR2 SYGVNS. The CDR3 spans 14 residues. The CDR3 coding sequence is TGTGCCAGCAGTCGGGGGGGAGGTGGAAACACCATATATTTT. Amino acid sequence: CASSRGGGGNTIYF.

The chain employs TRBV19 and TRBJ1-2; TRBD1 aligns across 7 bases. The J segment lost 7 bases and the V segment lost 4 bases, leaving 12 bases of the junction unmatched. CDR3 length: 15 residues. From germline, CDR1 is LNHDA and CDR2 SQIVND (reference sequence). In DNA form, the CDR3 reads TGTGCCAGTAGTACGTCGGGACAGCCTTTGAGTGGCTACACCTTC. It yields the protein CASSTSGQPLSGYTF.

The chain uses TRBV6-5 and TRBJ1-5, with 8 bases aligning to TRBD1. V gave up 8 bases and J gave up 2 bases; unmatched junction bases: 5. The V gene's germline CDR1 is MNHEY and CDR2 SVGAGI. The CDR3 spans 14 residues. CDR3 in amino acids: CASGVGQGNQPQHF. For the CDR3, the DNA is TGTGCCAGCGGAGTGGGACAGGGCAATCAGCCCCAGCATTTT.

This clone occurred once. V and J are TRBV10-2 and TRBJ2-7, with 7 positions matching TRBD1. CDR1 is WSHSY and CDR2 is SAAADI in the germline V gene. The CDR3 is 13 residues long. V gave up 7 bases and J gave up 2 bases; unmatched junction bases: 5. CDR3: CASTGDSAYEQYF. DNA for the CDR3: TGCGCCAGCACTGGGGACAGCGCCTACGAGCAGTACTTC.

This clone was observed a single time. This chain uses TRBV9 with TRBJ2-5; the D gene is possibly TRBD1 (6 bases). V was shortened by 0 bases and J by 5 bases, with 8 bases between the two germline ends. Per the germline V gene, CDR1 is SGDLS and CDR2 is YYNGEE. This CDR3 has 13 residues. The CDR3 DNA sequence: TGTGCCAGCAGCGTAGCTACAGGGGAGACCCAGTACTTC. Protein sequence: CASSVATGETQYF.

The chain couples TRBV11-2 to TRBJ2-7, with 13 bases that match TRBD2. CDR3 length equals 14 residues. Germline V CDR1 and CDR2: SGHAT, FQNNGV. J lost 7 bases, V lost 5 bases, and 5 bases had no gene match. The CDR3 sequence: CASSPGLAGVEQYV. CDR3 nucleotide sequence: TGTGCCAGCAGCCCCGGACTAGCGGGAGTTGAGCAGTACGTC.

The chain joins TRBV27 to TRBJ1-1; 7 positions match TRBD1. V was pared by 0 bases and J by 0 bases, with 10 bases of the junction left unmatched. The CDR3 is 18 residues long. Germline CDR1 and CDR2: MNHEY and SMNVEV (reference sequence). The CDR3 loop is CASSLSAPWDSMNTEAFF. The CDR3 DNA reads TGTGCCAGCAGTTTATCGGCTCCCTGGGACAGCATGAACACTGAAGCTTTCTTT.

The chain links TRBV18 to TRBJ2-3; possible D gene TRBD1, 6 bases. The CDR3 runs to 14 residues. V was trimmed by 2 bases and J by 5 bases, leaving 11 bases between them. The germline CDR1 and CDR2 sequences are KGHSH and LQKENI. This CDR3 reads CASSPTGMKDTQYF. The CDR3 DNA is TGTGCCAGCTCACCAACAGGGATGAAAGATACGCAGTATTTT. Together with reference TRBV18 and TRBJ2-3, the CDR3 gives the full variable domain: NAGVMQNPRHLVRRRGQEARLRCSPMKGHSHVYWYRQLPEEGLKFMVYLQKENIIDESGMPKERFSAEFPKEGPSILRIQQVVRGDSAAYFCASSPTGMKDTQYFGPGTRLTVL.

This chain joins TRBV10-3 and TRBJ1-6, with TRBD1 matching 7 bases. Trimming took 7 bases from V and 9 from J; bases not matched to a gene: 9. CDR1 is ENHRY, CDR2 SYGVKD, per germline. The CDR3 spans 14 residues. The CDR3 here is CAINTGERSSPLHF. The CDR3 nucleotides are TGTGCCATCAACACAGGGGAAAGAAGTTCACCCCTCCACTTT.

The chain carries TRBV6-5 and TRBJ2-3; the match to TRBD2 covers 7 bases. The CDR3 covers 15 residues. The J segment lost 1 base and the V segment lost 8 bases, leaving 9 bases of the junction unmatched. Germline assignment: CDR1 MNHEY and CDR2 SVGAGI. The CDR3, as DNA: TGTGCCAGCCGGCGGGGGAAATCTGGCACAGATACGCAGTATTTT. This encodes CASRRGKSGTDTQYF.

This chain connects TRBV5-4 to TRBJ2-4; D perhaps matches TRBD2 (6 bases). V was pared by 1 base and J by 6 bases, with 11 bases between. Per the germline V gene, CDR1 is SGHNT and CDR2 is YYREEE (reference sequence). There are 14 residues in the CDR3. In nucleotides, the CDR3 is TGTGCCAGCAGCTTGCCTAGCGAAGCAAACATTCAGTACTTC. This translates into CASSLPSEANIQYF.

CDR3 nucleotide sequence: TGTGCCAGTATGGGTCAGCGGCGTGGAACTAATGAAAAACTGTTTTTT. Amino acid sequence: CASMGQRRGTNEKLFF. This chain connects TRBV19 to TRBJ1-4; D not certain. Trimming shortened V by 7 bases and J by 1 base, and 16 bases separated the two germline ends. The CDR3 spans 16 residues. Germline CDR1 reads LNHDA; CDR2 reads SQIVND (reference sequence). Supplemented by reference TRBV19 and TRBJ1-4, the full variable domain reads DGGITQSPKYLFRKEGQNVTLSCEQNLNHDAMYWYRQDPGQGLRLIYYSQIVNDFQKGDIAEGYSVSREKKESFPLTVTSAQKNPTAFYLCASMGQRRGTNEKLFFGSGTQLSVL.

The chain uses TRBV27 and TRBJ2-1; the match to TRBD1 covers 9 bases. The CDR3 is 17 amino acids. Germline V gene data show CDR1 as MNHEY and CDR2 as SMNVEV (reference sequence). V lost 4 bases, J lost 4 bases, and 11 bases stayed unmatched. The CDR3 DNA is TGTGCCAGCAGTTCTCCGGGACAGGGTCTCGGGTACAATGAGCAGTTCTTC. Its protein product is CASSSPGQGLGYNEQFF.

The chain uses TRBV6-7 and TRBJ2-5; TRBD2 agrees at 14 bases. TRBV6-7 is filed as an ORF, its function uncertain. The V segment lost 4 bases and the J segment 7 bases; nucleotides outside the gene matches: 14. CDR3 length equals 18 residues. CDR3 bases: TGTGCCAGCAGTTGCGGATCTGGGACTAGCGGGAGTTTACGGACCCAGTACTTC. It encodes CASSCGSGTSGSLRTQYF.

CDR3 DNA sequence: TGTGCCAGTGACAATTCCTACAATGAGCAGTTCTTC. Its translation is CASDNSYNEQFF. The chain employs TRBV19 and TRBJ2-1; D is unresolved. The CDR3 sequence is 12 residues long. CDR1 and CDR2 (germline): LNHDA, SQIVND (reference sequence). V gave up 8 bases and J gave up 1 base, with 6 bases separating them.

The chain joins TRBV13 to TRBJ1-1, with TRBD1 matching 7 bases. The CDR3 consists of 15 residues. The V gene's germline CDR1 is PRHDT and CDR2 FYEKMQ (reference sequence). Germline trimming cut 4 bases from V and 5 bases from J; bases unmatched to any gene: 10. In DNA, the CDR3 is TGTGCCAGCAGCTCCGCTCACAGGGGAGCAACTGAAGCTTTCTTT. The encoded protein is CASSSAHRGATEAFF.

J is TRBJ1-1 and V is TRBV9; possible D gene TRBD1, 5 bases. CDR3 length: 14 amino acids. Between the trimmed V and J ends, which lost 0 bases and 6 bases, there was a span of 12 bases. Germline V gene lookup returns CDR1 SGDLS and CDR2 YYNGEE. The CDR3 DNA reads as TGTGCCAGCAGCGTAGGTGGAGGGGTGGCTGAAGCTTTCTTT. It is translated as CASSVGGGVAEAFF.

The chain recombines TRBV10-3 with TRBJ2-7; tentatively, D is TRBD2 (6 bases). The length of the CDR3 is 14 residues. Germline loops: CDR1 ENHRY, CDR2 SYGVKD. Deletions cut 1 base from V and 6 bases from J, with 13 bases between. CDR3 protein: CAISEFEGGLEQYV. As DNA, the CDR3 is TGTGCCATCAGTGAGTTTGAGGGAGGTCTCGAGCAGTACGTC.

The gene calls are TRBV6-5 and TRBJ1-2; tentative D call: TRBD1 (5 bases). CDR3 length equals 15 residues. The germline CDR1 and CDR2 sequences are MNHEY and SVGAGI. The V gene lost 5 bases and the J gene lost 0 bases, with 13 bases spanning the gap. In DNA form, the CDR3 reads TGTGCCAGCAGTAAAAGCAGGGCAACTAACTATGGCTACACCTTC. Its translation: CASSKSRATNYGYTF.